Below, 15 T cell receptor beta chains from the same sample are listed, as sequenced in a study of beta chain features in type 1 diabetes. Reverse transcribing all isolated RNA meant expressed TCRB transcripts were sequenced. Clones were sequenced by immunoSEQ multiplex PCR, and TCRdb holds only the in-frame ones, with some missing. The sample shows around 170,000 clones, approximately 9% of them seen only once. Sequencing was performed on central memory CD4+ T cells from blood. The source of these receptors is a woman younger than 30 in good health.

V is TRBV7-3 and J is TRBJ2-7; 8 bases agree with TRBD1. CDR3 length: 12 residues. Germline V lookup: CDR1 SGHTA, CDR2 FQGTGA. After removal of 5 bases from V and 6 bases from J, the junction contained 3 bases not matched to a gene. CDR3 sequence (DNA): TGTGCCAGCAGCGAGCAGGGGGCCGAGCAGTACTTC. This codes for CASSEQGAEQYF.

The chain recombines TRBV27 with TRBJ2-2, with TRBD2 matching over 7 bases. The CDR3 totals 14 residues. CDR1 and CDR2 from the germline V gene are MNHEY and SMNVEV (reference sequence). With V trimmed by 0 bases and J by 6 bases, 1 base remained unmatched. CDR3 DNA sequence: TGTGCCAGCAGTTTATCGCGGGAGCCCGGGGAGCTGTTTTTT. It encodes CASSLSREPGELFF.

The chain has TRBV29-1 and TRBJ2-5; a weak D match, TRBD1 (6 bases). Trimming took 2 bases from V and 2 from J, leaving 15 bases between them. The CDR3 has 15 residues. Germline CDR1 reads SQVTM; CDR2 reads ANQGSEA. The CDR3 bases are TGCAGCGTTGAACCTAGGACAGCCGGACAAGAGACCCAGTACTTC. Residues: CSVEPRTAGQETQYF.

V gene TRBV18 combines with J gene TRBJ1-2; possible D gene TRBD1, 6 bases. The V end was cut by 1 base, the J end by 4 bases, with 7 bases between. The germline gives CDR1 KGHSH, CDR2 LQKENI. This CDR3 is 13 amino acids long. CDR3 region: CASSPRDIYGYTF. Written as DNA, the CDR3 is TGTGCCAGCTCACCACGGGACATCTATGGCTACACCTTC.

This chain uses TRBV7-6 with TRBJ2-6; unclear D gene. CDR3 length: 14 residues. Germline CDR1 is SGHVS and CDR2 is FNYEAQ. Trimming left V 8 bases short and J 0 bases short, with 8 bases between. In nucleotides, the CDR3 is TGTGCCAGCTCCGTTAACTCTGGGGCCAACGTCCTGACTTTC. It is translated as CASSVNSGANVLTF.

This clone was seen more than once but under ten times. This chain connects TRBV7-2 to TRBJ2-7, with 7 nucleotides matching TRBD1. The CDR3 contains 13 residues. V was pared by 5 bases and J by 7 bases, with 8 bases of the junction left unmatched. In germline, CDR1 is SGHTA, CDR2 FQGNSA. CDR3 bases: TGTGCCAGCAGCCCGGGACAGCGTAATGAGCAGTACTTC. Its translation: CASSPGQRNEQYF.

This clone appeared a few times. The chain is built from TRBV7-6 and TRBJ1-5; TRBD1 matches at 7 bases. The CDR3 covers 15 residues. Germline values: CDR1 SGHVS, CDR2 FNYEAQ. J was trimmed by 4 bases and V by 5 bases; bases with no gene match: 8. The CDR3 nucleotides are TGTGCCAGCAGCCAAATGACAGGGATAAATCAGCCCCAGCATTTT. It encodes CASSQMTGINQPQHF.

The chain links TRBV14 to TRBJ2-2; D might be TRBD1 (6 bases). Germline-derived CDR1 and CDR2 are SGHDN and FVKESK. The V gene lost 5 bases and the J gene lost 4 bases, with 17 bases spanning the gap. The CDR3 is 16 residues long. CDR3 protein: CASSSLRGIGTGELFF. DNA for the CDR3: TGTGCCAGCAGCTCCCTCAGGGGAATCGGCACCGGGGAGCTGTTTTTT.

As DNA, the CDR3 is TGCAGTGCTATAAACACTGAAGCTTTCTTT. Protein: CSAINTEAFF. The rearrangement joins TRBV20-1 to TRBJ1-1; D call uncertain. Germline V lookup: CDR1 DFQATT, CDR2 SNEGSKA (reference sequence). V gave up 4 bases and J gave up 2 bases, with 2 bases separating them. The CDR3 spans 10 residues.

This chain joins TRBV6-6 and TRBJ1-4, with unresolved D. Deletions cut 4 bases from V and 10 bases from J, with 13 bases between. The CDR3 loop spans 13 amino acids. The germline V gene has CDR1 MNHNY and CDR2 SVGAGI (reference sequence). The CDR3 loop is CASSFERRGKLFF. CDR3 nucleotide sequence: TGTGCCAGCAGTTTTGAACGCCGAGGAAAACTGTTTTTT.

This clone was seen a handful of times. The chain employs TRBV28 and TRBJ2-7, with 14 bases fitting TRBD2. J gave up 0 bases and V 3 bases, and 19 bases lay outside the gene matches. The germline V gene encodes CDR1 MDHEN and CDR2 SYDVKM. The CDR3 contains 22 residues. The CDR3 reads CASSFGAPPGLAGGLSSYEQYF. The CDR3 coding sequence is TGTGCCAGCAGTTTTGGGGCCCCCCCAGGACTAGCGGGGGGCCTGAGCTCCTACGAGCAGTACTTC.

The chain carries TRBV6-1 and TRBJ1-1; D remains unclear. Trimming stripped 3 bases from V and 4 bases from J, with 9 bases between. The germline CDR1 and CDR2 sequences are MNHNS and SASEGT. The CDR3 spans 13 residues. CDR3 bases: TGTGCCAGCAGTGACTATCCTTTCACTGAAGCTTTCTTT. Its protein is CASSDYPFTEAFF.

This clone was recorded a few times. The genes are TRBV5-1 and TRBJ1-2; possibly TRBD1 for D (6 bases). Germline lookup yields CDR1 SGHRS and CDR2 YFSETQ. V was cut by 2 bases and J by 3 bases, with 11 bases left in between. The CDR3 sequence is 14 residues long. Here the CDR3 reads CASSLMTGDYGYTF. The CDR3 DNA sequence: TGCGCCAGCAGCTTAATGACAGGAGACTATGGCTACACCTTC.

The chain links TRBV30 to TRBJ1-2, with TRBD1 identical over 7 bases. The CDR3 sequence is 13 residues long. V lost 2 bases, J lost 6 bases, and 6 bases stayed unmatched. The germline gives CDR1 GTSNPN, CDR2 SVGIG (reference sequence). CDR3 DNA sequence: TGTGCCTGGAGTTTGACAGGGTGGAATGGCTACACCTTC. Encoded protein: CAWSLTGWNGYTF.

The sample holds a few counts of this clone. V and J are TRBV5-4 and TRBJ1-1; D ambiguous. CDR1 is SGHNT, CDR2 YYREEE, per germline (reference sequence). The CDR3 has 13 residues. Between the trimmed V and J ends, which lost 3 bases and 4 bases, there was a span of 10 bases. Here the CDR3 reads CASSSWRGTEAFF. DNA of the CDR3: TGTGCCAGCAGCTCCTGGCGCGGCACTGAAGCTTTCTTT.